This T cell receptor beta chain was found in a study of T-cell memory formation after mild COVID-19. Whole-study findings and limits: Memory cells collected pre-infection included some clones that later responded, suggesting cross-reactive memory joined. CD8+ contracting clones occupied EMRA, while CD4+ ones occupied mainly CM and EM.

The CDR3 has 15 residues. V gave up 5 bases and J gave up 8 bases, with 16 bases separating them. Germline loops: CDR1 SGHVS, CDR2 FQNEAQ. Researchers used 5'RACE with constant-segment primers to make TCR alpha and TCR beta cDNA libraries that carry sample barcodes and UMIs. Using its own MiXCR run on the 5' RACE reads, TCRdb lists one record per CDR3 protein. The profile shows 200,000 to 250,000 distinct CDR3 sequences, roughly 10% of them singletons. On this clonotype: Its antigen is not identified.

The sequenced sample was PBMCs or a T cell subset sorted from them (not recorded which). This sequence joins TRBV7-8 and TRBJ1-6, with D possibly matching TRBD1 (5 bases). This receptor was taken from a man between 18 and 35 years old who had mild COVID-19 (a few samples of this study predate the infection). Cell type and time point are not known. CDR3 DNA sequence: TGTGCCAGCAGCAGCTGGCGGGGCTACGATTCACCCCTCCACTTT. This sequence encodes CASSSWRGYDSPLHF.